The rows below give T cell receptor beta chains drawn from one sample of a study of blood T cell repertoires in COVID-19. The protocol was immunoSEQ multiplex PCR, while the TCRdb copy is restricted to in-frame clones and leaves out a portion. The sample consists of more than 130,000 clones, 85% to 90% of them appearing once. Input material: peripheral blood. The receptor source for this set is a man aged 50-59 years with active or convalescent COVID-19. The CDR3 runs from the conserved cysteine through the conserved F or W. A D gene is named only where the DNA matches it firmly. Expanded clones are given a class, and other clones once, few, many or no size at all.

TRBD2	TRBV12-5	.	CASGLLGRSGRGDYEQYF
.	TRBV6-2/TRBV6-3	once	CASSYSRGPNYGYTF
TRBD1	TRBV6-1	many	CASSEGTGVEKLFF
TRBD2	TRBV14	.	CASSLGLAGVNEQFF
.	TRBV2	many	CASSERTPDQPQHF
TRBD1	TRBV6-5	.	CASSSGTGIKLFF
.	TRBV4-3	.	CASSPYVRGGGTDTQYF
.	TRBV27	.	CASSLGRGGDQPQHF
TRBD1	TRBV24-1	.	CATSDQGATVYEQYF
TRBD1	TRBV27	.	CASSLTPDRGNTIYF
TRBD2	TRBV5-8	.	CASSSGSGGHETQYF
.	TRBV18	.	CASSPARWSEQFF
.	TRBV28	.	CASSPHGAKNTEAFF
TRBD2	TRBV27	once	CASSLKGLGYEQYF
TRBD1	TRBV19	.	CASSLRQGSTAQETQYF
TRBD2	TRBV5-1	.	CASSLVREGYNEQFF
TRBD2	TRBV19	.	CASSIPGTSEQYF
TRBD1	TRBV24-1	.	CATSAQGVTTDTQYF
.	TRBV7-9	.	CASSHDRSGETQYF
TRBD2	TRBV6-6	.	CASSNGHGRGYNEQFF
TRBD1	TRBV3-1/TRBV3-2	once	CASSQDTGGVQPQHF
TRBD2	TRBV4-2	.	CASSPEREGYNEQFF
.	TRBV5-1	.	CASSPTDSLNTEAFF
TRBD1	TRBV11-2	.	CATSRDRGRAGANVLTF
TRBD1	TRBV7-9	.	CASSAGGGSEKLFF
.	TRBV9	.	CASSVDLAEYNEQFF
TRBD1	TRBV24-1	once	CATSDTTGGIQVNEQFF
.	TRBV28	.	CASSFSTSHLLPIANYGYTF